The source of this TCR beta chain is a study of Ad26.COV2.S vaccination and SARS-CoV-2 variants. Overall study context: Sample donor was a member of the COV1001 Ad26.COV2.S trial arm. The vaccine Ad26.COV2.S was put into the muscle once, or twice with 56 days between. Study results and caveats: TCR breadth and depth estimates may have understated total T cell responses. Considerable breadth of spike-specific CD8+ and CD4+ T cell responses has reportedly been documented following vaccination.

As to this clone: No antigen is known for it.

Sequencing was performed with immunoSEQ multiplex PCR; in TCRdb, only in-frame clones are kept and a portion is missing. Among hundreds of thousands of clones listed, 92% were seen once. V lost 6 bases, J lost 7 bases, and 3 bases stayed unmatched. CDR1 and CDR2 (germline): LNHDA, SQIVND (reference sequence). This CDR3 has 12 amino acids. Treatment described: some 19 received Ad26.COV2.S at low or high dose, single or two shots; 5 received placebo; per-sample allocation not given. The study sampled participants on day 63 after the first vaccine or placebo injection. The sequenced sample was peripheral blood, obtained in a trial of Ad26.COV2.S vaccine versus placebo. This TCR derives from a person aged 18 to 59 who received the Ad26.COV2.S COVID-19 vaccine or a placebo. This sequence joins TRBV19 and TRBJ2-7; 10 bases match TRBD2. The CDR3 nucleotides read TGTGCCAGTAGCCTACTAGCGGGGGAGCAGTACTTC. Residues: CASSLLAGEQYF.